Presented here are 31 T cell receptor beta chains from one specimen sequenced in a study of blood T cell repertoires in COVID-19. The data were produced by immunoSEQ multiplex PCR, yet TCRdb's version contains in-frame clones alone and is incomplete. In the table there are under 200,000 clones, about 88% of which are singletons. Sequencing was carried out using peripheral blood. The origin of the receptors is a man between 40 and 49 years old with active or convalescent COVID-19.

The chain has TRBV14 and TRBJ2-2; D unresolved. With 0 bases removed from V and 6 bases from J, the gap between germline ends came to 8 bases. The germline gives CDR1 SGHDN, CDR2 FVKESK. The CDR3 contains 14 residues. The CDR3 sequence: CASSQDLLSGELFF. DNA of the CDR3: TGTGCCAGCAGCCAAGATCTTTTATCCGGGGAGCTGTTTTTT.

The gene calls are TRBV4-2 and TRBJ1-6, with a weak D call TRBD1 (5 bases). V shed 0 bases and J shed 9 bases, with 12 bases lying between them. The CDR3 spans 15 residues. CDR1 LGHNA and CDR2 YNFKEQ come from the germline V gene. DNA of the CDR3: TGTGCCAGCAGCCAAGATGGCCAGGGCACTTCACCCCTCCACTTT. Amino acids: CASSQDGQGTSPLHF.

J is TRBJ1-1 and V is TRBV29-1, with 9 bases fitting TRBD1. From germline, CDR1 is SQVTM and CDR2 ANQGSEA. The V gene end was trimmed by 6 bases and the J gene end by 1 base; junction bases not matched to a gene: 6. The CDR3 contains 14 residues. In nucleotides, the CDR3 is TGCAGCGTCCAGGGACAGGGATCGAACACTGAAGCTTTCTTT. Encoded protein: CSVQGQGSNTEAFF.

The chain couples TRBV28 to TRBJ1-1, with 8 bases fitting TRBD1. CDR1 MDHEN and CDR2 SYDVKM come from the germline V gene. This CDR3 is built from 15 residues. The V gene end was trimmed by 4 bases and the J gene end by 3 bases; junction bases not matched to a gene: 7. CDR3 amino acids: CASSSGTGLDTEAFF. For the CDR3, the DNA is TGTGCCAGCAGTTCCGGGACAGGTTTAGACACTGAAGCTTTCTTT.

CDR3 sequence (DNA): TGTGCCACCAGTGATTGGCGGAACAATGAGCAGTTCTTC. Its translation: CATSDWRNNEQFF. The chain links TRBV24-1 to TRBJ2-1; no clear D. Per germline, CDR1 KGHDR and CDR2 SFDVKD. This CDR3 region has 13 residues. Trimming took off 2 bases at V and 5 bases at J, with 6 bases between the two ends.

The chain uses TRBV5-1 and TRBJ2-7, with 8 bases lining up with TRBD2. CDR3 length equals 16 residues. Germline V gene data show CDR1 as SGHRS and CDR2 as YFSETQ. The ends lost 4 bases at V and 4 bases at J; junction bases unmatched: 13. The CDR3 loop reads CASSPTTGGVEYEQYF. As DNA, the CDR3 is TGCGCCAGCAGCCCTACCACGGGGGGGGTCGAGTACGAGCAGTACTTC.

This chain joins TRBV11-2 and TRBJ2-2; 11 bases agree with TRBD2. J was trimmed by 7 bases and V by 5 bases; bases with no gene match: 9. Germline values: CDR1 SGHAT, CDR2 FQNNGV. The CDR3 is made up of 16 amino acids. Here the CDR3 DNA reads TGTGCCAGCAGCCAGACTTTAGCGGGAGGGCGCGGGGAGCTGTTTTTT. Its translation: CASSQTLAGGRGELFF.

The rearrangement joins TRBV21-1 to TRBJ2-3; TRBD2 reflects the table's D call only, with no check against the DNA. TRBV21-1 is recorded as a pseudogene. The CDR3 is 17 residues long. The CDR3 region has the DNA TGTGCCAGCATAAAGGCAAGGCGGTGTCGGAGTACAGATACGCAGTATTTT. Amino acids: CASIKARRCRSTDTQYF.

This clone has more than one count but fewer than ten. This chain uses TRBV7-6 with TRBJ1-1; D possibly corresponds to TRBD1 (5 bases). Germline assignment: CDR1 SGHVS and CDR2 FNYEAQ. V shed 4 bases and J shed 0 bases, with 15 bases lying between them. The CDR3 is made up of 16 amino acids. This chain's CDR3 is CASSYDRNDMNTEAFF. The CDR3 bases are TGTGCCAGCAGCTATGACAGAAATGACATGAACACTGAAGCTTTCTTT.

CDR3 amino acids: CASSPGDRGFTEAFF. The CDR3 DNA follows: TGTGCCAGTAGTCCTGGGGACAGGGGGTTCACTGAAGCTTTCTTT. The J gene is TRBJ1-1, the V gene TRBV19; 11 bases line up with TRBD1. V shed 5 bases, J shed 4 bases, and the junction held 6 bases outside the gene matches. The CDR3 has 15 amino acids. The germline V gene has CDR1 LNHDA and CDR2 SQIVND (reference sequence).

This sequence joins TRBV5-1 and TRBJ2-3; the match to TRBD2 covers 10 bases. Germline CDR1 is SGHRS and CDR2 is YFSETQ. The CDR3 consists of 16 residues. Trimming cost V 3 bases and J 4 bases; bases outside gene matches: 8. This chain's CDR3 is CASSWDKRGGSDTQYF. The CDR3 region has the DNA TGCGCCAGCAGCTGGGATAAGCGGGGGGGTTCAGATACGCAGTATTTT. The full variable domain, completed using reference TRBV5-1 and TRBJ2-3, is KAGVTQTPRYLIKTRGQQVTLSCSPISGHRSVSWYQQTPGQGLQFLFEYFSETQRNKGNFPGRFSGRQFSNSRSEMNVSTLELGDSALYLCASSWDKRGGSDTQYFGPGTRLTVL.

V and J are TRBV2 and TRBJ2-3; 9 bases match TRBD2. V trimming: 4 bases; J trimming: 4 bases; junction bases outside the gene matches: 6. Germline lookup yields CDR1 SNHLY and CDR2 FYNNEI. This CDR3 spans 15 amino acids. CDR3 in amino acids: CASSVAVAGADTQYF. Here the CDR3 DNA reads TGTGCCAGCAGTGTGGCGGTAGCGGGAGCAGATACGCAGTATTTT.

This sequence joins TRBV27 and TRBJ2-7; 15 bases are shared with TRBD2. V trimming: 0 bases; J trimming: 6 bases; junction bases outside the gene matches: 3. The germline V gene encodes CDR1 MNHEY and CDR2 SMNVEV (reference sequence). CDR3 size: 16 residues. The DNA of the CDR3 is TGTGCCAGCAGTTTATCCGGGGGACTAGCGGGAGGCGAGCAGTACTTC. Encoded protein: CASSLSGGLAGGEQYF.

The rearrangement joins TRBV2 to TRBJ1-5; TRBD1 is a possible D gene (5 bases). The ends were cut back, 9 bases at V and 2 bases at J, with 8 bases in the middle. The CDR3 has 12 amino acids. The germline V gene has CDR1 SNHLY and CDR2 FYNNEI. CDR3: CASGGGNQPQHF. CDR3 sequence (DNA): TGTGCCAGTGGGGGGGGCAATCAGCCCCAGCATTTT.

The chain carries TRBV24-1 and TRBJ2-1; TRBD2 agrees at 8 bases. J was trimmed by 6 bases and V by 6 bases; bases with no gene match: 6. CDR3 size: 14 residues. Germline lookup yields CDR1 KGHDR and CDR2 SFDVKD. Here the CDR3 reads CATSPGTSLNEQFF. The CDR3 DNA reads TGTGCCACCAGTCCCGGGACTAGTCTCAATGAGCAGTTCTTC.

V gene TRBV4-1 combines with J gene TRBJ1-2; D call uncertain. The germline CDR1 and CDR2 sequences are MGHRA and YSYEKL. The CDR3 spans 14 residues. Trimming stripped 1 base from V and 5 bases from J, with 11 bases between. As DNA, the CDR3 is TGCGCCAGCAGCCAAGGGCCACCGGGATATGGCTACACCTTC. Its translation: CASSQGPPGYGYTF.

The rearrangement uses TRBV24-1 and TRBJ1-1; TRBD1 agrees at 8 bases. V was pared by 6 bases and J by 4 bases, with 0 bases of the junction left unmatched. There are 12 residues in the CDR3. Germline values: CDR1 KGHDR, CDR2 SFDVKD. This CDR3 is CATSTGGTEAFF. The DNA for the CDR3 is TGTGCCACCAGTACAGGGGGCACTGAAGCTTTCTTT.

The rearrangement joins TRBV27 to TRBJ2-7, with 13 bases matching TRBD2. CDR1 MNHEY and CDR2 SMNVEV come from the germline V gene (reference sequence). The ends lost 5 bases at V and 4 bases at J; junction bases unmatched: 17. CDR3 length: 19 amino acids. This chain's CDR3 is CASSPILAGGPQLGYEQYF. The CDR3 nucleotides read TGTGCCAGCAGTCCTATACTAGCGGGAGGGCCTCAGCTTGGTTACGAGCAGTACTTC.

The CDR3 sequence is CASSPSGQPEETQYF. In DNA form, the CDR3 reads TGTGCCAGCAGCCCCTCGGGACAACCAGAAGAGACCCAGTACTTC. The J gene is TRBJ2-5, the V gene TRBV9, with D possibly being TRBD1 (6 bases). The CDR3 spans 15 residues. V was pared by 4 bases and J by 3 bases, with 16 bases between. The germline V gene has CDR1 SGDLS and CDR2 YYNGEE.

This clone occurred once. This chain joins TRBV5-1 and TRBJ1-2; TRBD1 aligns across 7 bases. CDR1 is SGHRS and CDR2 is YFSETQ in the germline V gene. V lost 0 bases, J lost 8 bases, and 7 bases stayed unmatched. This CDR3 is 14 amino acids long. CDR3 protein: CASSLVVRGEGYTF. CDR3 sequence (DNA): TGCGCCAGCAGCTTGGTCGTCAGGGGGGAAGGCTACACCTTC. Full variable domain (remainder filled in from reference TRBV5-1 and TRBJ1-2): KAGVTQTPRYLIKTRGQQVTLSCSPISGHRSVSWYQQTPGQGLQFLFEYFSETQRNKGNFPGRFSGRQFSNSRSEMNVSTLELGDSALYLCASSLVVRGEGYTFGSGTRLTVV.

The chain combines TRBV20-1 with TRBJ2-5, with 8 bases lining up with TRBD1. The CDR3 has 17 amino acids. Germline CDR1 and CDR2: DFQATT and SNEGSKA (reference sequence). V lost 3 bases to trimming and J lost 0 bases; unmatched junction nucleotides: 12. The CDR3 is CSASQDRALPDQETQYF. The DNA of the CDR3 is TGCAGTGCTAGTCAGGACAGGGCCCTCCCTGACCAAGAGACCCAGTACTTC.

The V gene is TRBV27, the J gene TRBJ1-6; a weak D match, TRBD1 (6 bases). Germline CDR1 reads MNHEY; CDR2 reads SMNVEV (reference sequence). This CDR3 spans 15 amino acids. V lost 5 bases and J lost 11, with 19 bases in between. The CDR3: CASSKDRGVMTPLHF. CDR3 DNA sequence: TGTGCCAGCAGTAAGGACAGAGGGGTGATGACACCCCTCCACTTT.

The chain joins TRBV11-2 to TRBJ2-5, with 8 positions matching TRBD2. This CDR3 comprises 16 residues. Germline V gene data show CDR1 as SGHAT and CDR2 as FQNNGV. The V segment lost 5 bases and the J segment 2 bases; nucleotides outside the gene matches: 10. The CDR3 is CASSTGGLTAQETQYF. CDR3 bases: TGTGCCAGCAGCACGGGAGGGCTAACAGCTCAAGAGACCCAGTACTTC.

J is TRBJ2-1 and V is TRBV3-1 (or the pseudogene TRBV3-2); D uncertain. Per germline, CDR1 LGHDT and CDR2 YNNKEL (reference sequence). CDR3 size: 15 residues. Trimming pared 2 bases from V and 4 bases from J, leaving 12 bases between. The CDR3, as DNA: TGTGCCAGCAGCCAAAATGGCGGTACTTACAATGAGCAGTTCTTC. This gives the protein CASSQNGGTYNEQFF.

The chain joins TRBV5-1 to TRBJ2-2, with 9 bases matching TRBD1. V dropped 4 bases and J dropped 2; count of bases not matched to a gene: 3. The germline V gene encodes CDR1 SGHRS and CDR2 YFSETQ. This CDR3 region has 15 residues. This CDR3 is CASSRTGDNTGELFF. The CDR3 nucleotides read TGCGCCAGCAGCCGGACAGGGGACAACACCGGGGAGCTGTTTTTT.

This sequence joins TRBV5-5 and TRBJ1-2; 7 bases align to TRBD1. Germline-derived CDR1 and CDR2 are SGHKS and YYEKEE (reference sequence). After removal of 4 bases from V and 11 bases from J, the junction contained 14 bases not matched to a gene. The CDR3 is 14 amino acids. CDR3 coding DNA: TGTGCCAGCAGCCCGGGACAGAGCGCTTGGTGGTACACCTTC. It translates to CASSPGQSAWWYTF. Variable domain in full (rest from reference TRBV5-5 and TRBJ1-2): DAGVTQSPTHLIKTRGQQVTLRCSPISGHKSVSWYQQVLGQGPQFIFQYYEKEERGRGNFPDRFSARQFPNYSSELNVNALLLGDSALYLCASSPGQSAWWYTFGSGTRLTVV.

The rearrangement joins TRBV5-4 to TRBJ2-3; D might be TRBD2 (6 bases). Germline CDR1 is SGHNT and CDR2 is YYREEE (reference sequence). The CDR3 has 17 amino acids. The V gene lost 4 bases and the J gene lost 2 bases, with 20 bases spanning the gap. CDR3 sequence (DNA): TGTGCCAGCAGCCGTGTTGGGGCCACTAGCTTCACAGATACGCAGTATTTT. Its protein product is CASSRVGATSFTDTQYF.

The chain links TRBV3-1 (or the pseudogene TRBV3-2) to TRBJ2-2, with 11 bases identical to TRBD2. V trimming: 0 bases; J trimming: 6 bases; junction bases outside the gene matches: 9. The CDR3 has 18 residues. Germline V CDR1 and CDR2: LGHDT, YNNKEL (reference sequence). CDR3 coding DNA: TGTGCCAGCAGCCAAGAAAGACTAGCGGGGCCGCTGTCCGGGGAGCTGTTTTTT. The encoded protein is CASSQERLAGPLSGELFF.

The chain joins TRBV12-5 to TRBJ1-5; possibly TRBD1 for D (6 bases). Germline V gene sequence: CDR1 LGHNT, CDR2 FRNRAP. The CDR3 length is 12 residues. Trimming left V 4 bases short and J 7 bases short, with 8 bases between. The CDR3 coding sequence is TGTGCTAGTGGTTCCGGACAGCAGCCCCAGCATTTT. Protein sequence: CASGSGQQPQHF.

For this clone: Within the sample, other DNA sequences also encode this same CDR3. The chain carries TRBV10-3 and TRBJ1-2; 7 nucleotides line up with TRBD1. After removal of 3 bases from V and 2 bases from J, the junction contained 0 bases not matched to a gene. The germline V gene encodes CDR1 ENHRY and CDR2 SYGVKD. This CDR3 is 13 amino acids long. CDR3 protein: CAISEQGNYGYTF. Written as DNA, the CDR3 is TGTGCCATCAGTGAACAGGGGAACTATGGCTACACCTTC.

V is TRBV5-1 and J is TRBJ2-7; D not resolved. The CDR3 has 13 amino acids. V was cut by 3 bases and J by 0 bases, with 7 bases left in between. Germline-derived CDR1 and CDR2 are SGHRS and YFSETQ. The CDR3 protein is CASSSGDSYEQYF. DNA of the CDR3: TGCGCCAGCAGCTCCGGTGACTCCTACGAGCAGTACTTC.